This T cell receptor beta chain was identified during a study of cytomegalovirus exposure and HLA in healthy donors (dated by TCRdb to 2015 to 2018). Some background on the complete study: An earlier analysis of roughly 630 of the donors reported about 250 Gb of sequence data and 100 million to 130 million unique TCR beta sequences from 150 million to 200 million T cells. An early release covering just under 650 HLA-typed donors comprised about 300 gigabases of sequencing data and around 80 million unique TCR sequences. About five DR-DQ haplotypes were treated as single units for association and clustering because of strong linkage in the cohort. On average, 235,054 unique TCR beta nucleotide sequences were sequenced per donor among 398 genotyped donors of the cohort, with approximately 18% of those sequences being non-productive. The later analysis used no new phenotypic data to find candidate immune exposures, relying instead on TCR beta sequences and their occurrence across donors. The number of typed donors differed by locus: about 629-640 for A, B, C, DRB1 and DQB1; approximately 520 for DQA1; around 610 for DPA1; and approximately 450 for DPB1. The aim of the study was to test whether cataloging public T cell receptors could identify signatures of past pathogen exposure. In addition to the first cohort of 650 to 800 subjects, a separate validation cohort of over 90 different subjects was used. Donor age, sex, ethnicity and CMV serostatus were compiled together with the repertoire data. To predict cytomegalovirus infection status, the study brought together high-throughput TCR immunosequencing, statistical association of individual TCRs with disease status, and machine learning. A later genetic analysis used genome-wide SNP genotypes for about three fifths of the 666 donors, treating that subset as a discovery cohort. The study used immunosequencing to profile the T cell repertoires of under 700 subjects and linked those repertoires to cytomegalovirus serostatus. In an earlier analysis of a few hundred of the donors, high-throughput TCR beta sequencing was used to judge whether each TCR beta V gene segment behaved as functional or pseudogenic. Among the roughly 400 genotyped donors, around 79% belonged to the genetic ancestry cluster associated with self-reported Caucasian donors. Every discovery cohort repertoire had been produced on one sequencing platform. A later analysis re-analyzed previously published TCR beta repertoires from about 600 donors and added high-resolution HLA genotyping to study TCR occurrence patterns. Both class I and class II loci were covered by HLA typing, at four-digit resolution.

CDR1 and CDR2 were assigned from the germline V gene (reference sequence) as MNHEY and SMNVEV. Including the terminal cysteine and phenylalanine, the CDR3 comprises 16 residues. Just the 48-base CDR3 DNA is kept, in frame starting at base 1. Germline trimming amounts to 1 base on V and 9 bases on J, with 8 as the count of junction bases outside the gene matches. Broader findings and caveats from the paper: In a later analysis, HLA-associated TCR beta chains were found to be more clonally expanded and to have lower generation probabilities than equally common non-associated chains. The sequencing pipeline was judged likely to have produced a cluster of highly shared sequence variants as a technical artifact. Roughly uniform sequencing depth across donors was assumed in presence/absence analyses, although this assumption may not hold. When HLA alleles, especially DR and DQ, strongly co-occurred, TCR associations were difficult to assign to individual alleles. In a later genetic analysis, a missense DCLRE1C variant was associated with V-gene and J-gene trimming of TCR beta chains, and the association was replicated in an independent cohort. According to a later analysis, parvovirus B19, influenza, CMV and Epstein-Barr virus appeared linked to several top co-occurrence clusters. Linkage disequilibrium might explain the correlated functional status among segregating V segments, but an unknown experimental factor could not be ruled out. The authors suggested that the approach could potentially be extended to other disease states and immunological phenotypes. In a later analysis, the rate of TCR association differed among HLA loci, with DRB1 alleles having the most associated TCRs and HLA-C alleles having the fewest. The only immune exposure information available for the cohort was CMV serostatus. The study listed 170 or so TCR beta chains as associated with cytomegalovirus. The classifier was reported to diagnose cytomegalovirus status with high specificity and sensitivity in both the original cohort and the validation cohort. Because the 87-base-pair reads could not distinguish some IMGT-functional V segments, including TRBV6-2 and TRBV6-3, those segments were excluded. A further reported finding was that TCR beta sequences accurately predicted the HLA-A and HLA-B alleles for most subjects in the first cohort. While some public TCRs were present in many individuals, most TCR sequences turned up only very rarely across donors. Three of the identified cytomegalovirus-associated TCR beta chains were confirmed in vitro to be specific for cytomegalovirus antigens. HLA typing was unavailable for some donors at each locus, so association tests used only the typed subset. This cohort had only TCR beta chains sequenced, and the lack of alpha or paired-chain data limited which features could be detected. The earlier analysis of approximately 590 of the donors excluded 15 to 20 rarely observed V segments, including chromosome 9 orphons, because counts were too low. According to a later analysis, most CMV-associated TCR beta chains appeared to be HLA-restricted, and the HLA associations seemed to be driven largely by CMV exposure. At a false discovery rate of 0.05, a later analysis linked roughly 17,000 TCR beta sequences to specific HLA alleles. In a later genetic analysis, fewer N-insertions in productive TCRs were reported among donors in an Asian-associated ancestry cluster than the roughly 710-donor mean. In an earlier analysis of 587 of the donors, most TCR beta V segments were observed in productive rearrangements about 90% or about 30% of the time, broadly matching IMGT annotations.

Libraries came from the immunoSEQ multiplex PCR assay. For the multiplex PCR, a mixture combining 60 forward primers for TCR Vbeta segments and 13 reverse primers for TCR Jbeta segments was used. The CDR3 region of rearranged TCR beta genes was amplified from genomic DNA with a multiplex PCR assay. On the Illumina HiSeq System, the amplified TCR beta libraries were sequenced as 87-base-pair reads. In the original analysis: Across the 670 or so repertoires, a later analysis counted tens of millions of unique TCR beta chains, approximately 12 million of which were shared by at least two donors. A nearest-neighbor algorithm error-corrected the raw reads and collapsed the reads into unique sequences, merging closely related sequences to remove PCR and sequencing errors. Alignment of CDR3 sequences to IMGT reference sequences was used to assign V, D and J gene segments. For a sequence to be retained, a match of at least six nucleotides was required to both a V gene segment and a J gene segment. A rearrangement was called productive if the CDR3 had no stop codons and remained in frame with V and J, and every other rearrangement was called non-productive. Following IMGT convention, CDR3 was defined as the stretch from the second conserved V-encoded cysteine up to the conserved J-encoded phenylalanine. In an earlier analysis of approximately 500 of the donors, sequences lacking an unambiguous match to a single V gene segment were excluded. An earlier analysis of several hundred of the donors called V segments functional above 56.7% productive rearrangements and segregating when the between-donor standard deviation exceeded 5%. A statistical classification framework was built for diagnosing cytomegalovirus status from the catalog of TCR beta chain sequences. In a later analysis, TCR nucleotide sequences were compared against IMGT/GENE-DB human TR gene sequences so that V and J genes could be assigned. In a later analysis, CDR3 sequences and most-parsimonious VDJ recombination scenarios were assigned using the TCRdist pipeline. In a later analysis, each TCR beta chain was defined by its CDR3 amino acid sequence together with its V-gene family, and reads without a unique V-gene family were excluded. As a way to deal with suspected cross-contamination and a sequencing artifact, a later analysis dropped hundreds of nucleotide sequences that were highly shared and had low generation probability. For each public chain, a later analysis derived a clonal expansion index from normalized ranks of inferred template counts within each repertoire. Generation probabilities in a later analysis came from a VDJ recombination model fitted to out-of-frame rearrangements, and those results were checked against IGoR. A later analysis scored TCR-TCR, TCR-HLA and TCR-CMV co-occurrence with hypergeometric tests, applying a repertoire-size bias correction to TCR pairs. A later analysis estimated false discovery rates by permuting HLA or CMV assignments 20 times. In a later analysis, co-occurring TCRs were grouped with DBSCAN, and TCRdist sequence similarity was added when clustering was performed within HLA-allele-positive subsets. Repertoires with fewer than 30,000 or more than 120,000 public chains, plus five repertoires with anomalous nucleotide sharing, were excluded from co-occurrence clustering. Sourced from immuneACCESS, this table was stored by TCRdb with only in-frame sequences that have V and J called. A share of the clones is absent; for the studies checked, an unresolved V gene accounts for under half, and the remainder has no known explanation. V and J calls and clone size are as listed in that table; D and trimming were resolved from the DNA. The sample table shows roughly 67,000 clones, and around 80% are seen once. Of the sample, 9% to 10% falls within the top ten clones.

The cohort consisted of 600 to 700 healthy bone marrow donors. At the time of sampling, all cohort members were nominally healthy, though unrecorded immune exposures were likely present. The donor was CMV seronegative and belonged to the group of several hundred seronegative cohort members. A peripheral blood sample was provided by each donor, and peripheral blood mononuclear cells were used for TCR beta sequencing. The Qiagen DNeasy Blood Extraction Kit was used to extract genomic DNA from the blood cell samples. Comment on this clone: Its antigen is currently not known. No clone much larger than this one lies a single base away; base qualities are absent.

The material sequenced was PBMCs. This clonotype was obtained from a middle-aged man in good health and CMV-seronegative. Here the chain combines TRBV27 and TRBJ2-2; TRBD2 fits 10 bases in the junction. The sequence in DNA is TGTGCCAGCAGTTTATGGGGGAGCGGGAGGGCCAGGGAGCTGTTTTTT. Its coded protein is CASSLWGSGRARELFF.